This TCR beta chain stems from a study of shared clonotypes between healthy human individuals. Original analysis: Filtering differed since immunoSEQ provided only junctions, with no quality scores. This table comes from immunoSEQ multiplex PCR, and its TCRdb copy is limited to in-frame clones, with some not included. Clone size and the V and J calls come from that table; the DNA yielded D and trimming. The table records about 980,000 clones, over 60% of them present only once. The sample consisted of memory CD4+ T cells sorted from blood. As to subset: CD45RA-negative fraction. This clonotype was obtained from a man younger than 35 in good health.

The CDR3 DNA reads as TGTGCCTGGAGTCTGGGGCCATGGGGCTACACCTTC. Protein product: CAWSLGPWGYTF. V is TRBV30 and J is TRBJ1-2; D possibly corresponds to TRBD1 (5 bases). V was cut by 2 bases and J by 8 bases, with 12 bases left in between. This CDR3 is built from 12 residues. Germline V gives CDR1 GTSNPN, CDR2 SVGIG (reference sequence).